This TCR beta chain derives from a study of T cell responses to AZD1222 COVID-19 vaccine. Study-wide findings and caveats: Repertoires were collected only later (after the peak T cell response had occurred). The sample set comprised mostly white British donors with more females, and clonal diversity was possibly underestimated. Baseline testing showed seropositivity in only five to seven AZD1222 recipients.

Comment on this clone: Antigen: not known.

The assay was immunoSEQ multiplex PCR, and TCRdb's table has in-frame clones only and misses some. The sample shows some 150,000 clones, around 90% of them seen only once. V was pared by 7 bases and J by 0 bases, with 7 bases between. The CDR3 is 13 amino acids. This clonotype originated in an adult in good health. The chain joins TRBV12-3 or TRBV12-4 to TRBJ1-3; D is unclear. The specimen comprised peripheral blood, sampled on day 0 of AZD1222 vaccination. This CDR3 reads CASIVHSGNTIYF. CDR3 nucleotides: TGTGCCAGCATAGTCCACTCTGGAAACACCATATATTTT.